Listed below are T cell receptor beta chains from one sample, sequenced in a study of shared clonotypes between healthy human individuals. Some clones are missing from TCRdb's copy, which holds only in-frame ones; the method was immunoSEQ multiplex PCR. This table holds some 2,000,000 clones, approximately 96% found once. The material sequenced was naive CD4+ T cells sorted from blood. The receptors originated from a man aged 18 to 30 in good health. The CDR3 runs from the conserved cysteine through the conserved F or W. D genes are given only for firm matches. Clone sizes are given selectively: once, few, many, or a class where the clone is expanded.

len,v_gene,abundance,d_gene,j_gene,CDR3aa,CDR3nt
13,TRBV19,-,-,TRBJ2-6,CASGVSGANVLTF,TGTGCCAGTGGGGTTTCTGGGGCCAACGTCCTGACTTTC
16,TRBV7-9,-,-,TRBJ1-3,CASSLLQADSGNTIYF,TGTGCCAGCAGCTTACTCCAGGCTGACTCTGGAAACACCATATATTTT
17,TRBV18,-,-,TRBJ2-5,CASSPGAYRVRQETQYF,TGTGCCAGCTCACCAGGGGCCTATAGAGTCCGGCAAGAGACCCAGTACTTC
13,TRBV30,few,-,TRBJ1-6,CAWSPLGRAILHF,TGTGCCTGGAGTCCCCTCGGCAGGGCAATCCTCCACTTT
13,TRBV29-1,-,-,TRBJ2-3,CSVARGPTDTQYF,TGCAGCGTAGCCCGAGGGCCCACAGATACGCAGTATTTT
15,TRBV7-2,-,TRBD2,TRBJ2-5,CASSASGGSTETQYF,TGTGCCAGCAGCGCTAGCGGGGGATCCACGGAGACCCAGTACTTC
11,TRBV30,-,-,TRBJ2-1,CAWTSYNEQFF,TGTGCCTGGACTAGCTACAATGAGCAGTTCTTC
15,TRBV5-1,-,-,TRBJ2-5,CASSLEYSVQETQYF,TGCGCCAGCAGCTTGGAGTATAGTGTTCAAGAGACCCAGTACTTC
11,TRBV20-1,-,-,TRBJ1-3,CSAESGNTIYF,TGCAGTGCTGAATCTGGAAACACCATATATTTT
13,TRBV7-3,-,-,TRBJ1-1,CASSLRGSLEAFF,TGTGCCAGCAGCTTGCGGGGCAGCCTTGAAGCTTTCTTT
12,TRBV18,-,-,TRBJ1-6,CASSPSDSPLHF,TGTGCCAGCTCACCATCTGATTCACCCCTCCACTTT
12,TRBV7-6,-,-,TRBJ2-5,CASRETGLTQYF,TGTGCCAGCAGGGAGACCGGTTTGACCCAGTACTTC
13,TRBV5-1,-,TRBD1,TRBJ1-1,CASSRSDRPEAFF,TGCGCCAGCAGCAGATCGGACAGGCCCGAAGCTTTCTTT
14,TRBV5-4,-,-,TRBJ1-3,CASSLTGSGNTIYF,TGTGCCAGCAGCTTGACAGGCTCTGGAAACACCATATATTTT
12,TRBV5-6,-,-,TRBJ2-7,CASSLEGYEQYF,TGTGCCAGCAGCTTGGAAGGGTACGAGCAGTACTTC
15,TRBV7-2,-,TRBD1,TRBJ1-4,CASSFLGPGGEKLFF,TGTGCCAGCAGCTTTTTAGGCCCAGGGGGAGAAAAACTGTTTTTT
15,TRBV6-1,-,-,TRBJ1-1,CASSEGGLGSHEAFF,TGTGCCAGCAGTGAAGGGGGTCTGGGGTCCCATGAAGCTTTCTTT
14,TRBV5-4,-,-,TRBJ1-6,CASSSTAYNSPLHF,TGTGCCAGCAGCTCGACAGCTTATAATTCACCCCTCCACTTT
15,TRBV5-8,-,-,TRBJ2-7,CASSLGAGFAYEQYF,TGTGCCAGCAGCTTGGGGGCAGGGTTCGCCTACGAGCAGTACTTC
15,TRBV15,-,-,TRBJ1-5,CATSRYSNGNQPQHF,TGTGCCACCAGCAGGTATTCTAATGGCAATCAGCCCCAGCATTTT
14,TRBV30,-,TRBD2,TRBJ2-2,CAWRGLANTGELFF,TGTGCCTGGAGGGGACTAGCGAACACCGGGGAGCTGTTTTTT
14,TRBV5-1,-,-,TRBJ2-7,CASSLAGLPYEQYF,TGCGCCAGCAGCTTGGCCGGGCTGCCCTACGAGCAGTACTTC
15,TRBV5-3,-,-,TRBJ1-5,CARSFTRGIHQPQHF,TGTGCCAGAAGCTTTACCCGGGGGATTCATCAGCCCCAGCATTTT
19,TRBV30,-,TRBD2,TRBJ2-2,CAWSVGLAGELYDTGELFF,TGTGCCTGGAGTGTCGGACTAGCGGGGGAGCTATATGACACCGGGGAGCTGTTTTTT
14,TRBV2,-,-,TRBJ1-1,CASTQVGANTEAFF,TGTGCCAGCACCCAGGTGGGGGCGAACACTGAAGCTTTCTTT
15,TRBV5-1,-,-,TRBJ2-5,CASSLGRGNEETQYF,TGCGCCAGCAGCTTGGGTCGGGGGAACGAAGAGACCCAGTACTTC
17,TRBV28,-,-,TRBJ2-2,CASRGAGGRILGGELFF,TGTGCCAGCAGGGGGGCCGGAGGACGGATCCTAGGAGGGGAGCTGTTTTTT
14,TRBV7-2,-,-,TRBJ2-7,CASSFGGDLSEQYF,TGTGCCAGCAGCTTCGGGGGAGATCTCTCCGAGCAGTACTTC
11,TRBV6-5,-,-,TRBJ2-1,CASSAFNEQFF,TGTGCCAGCAGTGCCTTCAATGAGCAGTTCTTC
14,TRBV18,-,TRBD1,TRBJ1-5,CASSQDRGNQPQHF,TGTGCCAGCTCACAAGACAGGGGTAATCAGCCCCAGCATTTT
17,TRBV10-3,-,TRBD1,TRBJ2-2,CAISATGGLSNTGELFF,TGTGCCATCAGTGCGACAGGGGGATTATCAAACACCGGGGAGCTGTTTTTT
13,TRBV7-2,-,-,TRBJ1-2,CASSLVPQYGYTF,TGTGCCAGCAGCTTAGTACCGCAGTATGGCTACACCTTC
13,TRBV7-2,-,-,TRBJ2-3,CASRSTSTDTQYF,TGTGCCAGCAGATCGACTAGCACAGATACGCAGTATTTT
15,TRBV7-3,few,TRBD1,TRBJ1-6,CASSQAGQGNSPLHF,TGTGCCAGCAGCCAAGCTGGACAGGGTAATTCACCCCTCCACTTT
15,TRBV10-1,-,-,TRBJ2-7,CASSGGRGNNYEQYF,TGCGCCAGCAGTGGTGGCAGGGGTAATAACTACGAGCAGTACTTC
15,TRBV9,once,TRBD1,TRBJ2-5,CASSEDRGRQETQYF,TGTGCCAGCAGCGAGGACAGGGGGCGCCAAGAGACCCAGTACTTC
16,TRBV4-1,-,TRBD2,TRBJ2-1,CASSHPSSGRGNEQFF,TGCGCCAGCAGCCACCCCTCTAGCGGGAGAGGGAATGAGCAGTTCTTC
15,TRBV28,-,-,TRBJ2-7,CASSLPLGPYYEQYF,TGTGCCAGCAGTTTACCCCTAGGTCCATACTACGAGCAGTACTTC
13,TRBV2,-,-,TRBJ1-2,CASLRENTYGYTF,TGTGCCAGCCTAAGAGAGAATACCTATGGCTACACCTTC
14,TRBV2,-,TRBD1,TRBJ1-6,CASSVQGVDSPLHF,TGTGCCAGCAGTGTGCAGGGGGTGGACTCACCCCTCCACTTT
14,TRBV19,-,TRBD1,TRBJ1-2,CASSTPGTGSGYTF,TGTGCCAGTAGTACCCCCGGGACAGGGTCAGGCTACACCTTC
15,TRBV5-1,-,-,TRBJ2-5,CASSLGQKFQETQYF,TGCGCCAGCAGCTTGGGACAGAAATTTCAAGAGACCCAGTACTTC
14,TRBV7-8,once,-,TRBJ2-7,CASSLDVDTYEQYF,TGTGCCAGCAGCTTAGATGTAGACACCTACGAGCAGTACTTC
15,TRBV7-2,-,-,TRBJ2-7,CASSPGAGETYEQYF,TGTGCCAGCAGCCCAGGGGCGGGAGAAACCTACGAGCAGTACTTC
13,TRBV29-1,-,TRBD1,TRBJ2-7,CSVAGTGNHEQYF,TGCAGCGTTGCCGGGACAGGGAACCACGAGCAGTACTTC
13,TRBV18,few,-,TRBJ1-1,CASSGEGGTEAFF,TGTGCCAGCTCCGGAGAGGGGGGCACTGAAGCTTTCTTT
12,TRBV6-5,-,-,TRBJ1-6,CASSEEGLPLHF,TGTGCCAGCAGTGAGGAGGGTTTACCCCTCCACTTT